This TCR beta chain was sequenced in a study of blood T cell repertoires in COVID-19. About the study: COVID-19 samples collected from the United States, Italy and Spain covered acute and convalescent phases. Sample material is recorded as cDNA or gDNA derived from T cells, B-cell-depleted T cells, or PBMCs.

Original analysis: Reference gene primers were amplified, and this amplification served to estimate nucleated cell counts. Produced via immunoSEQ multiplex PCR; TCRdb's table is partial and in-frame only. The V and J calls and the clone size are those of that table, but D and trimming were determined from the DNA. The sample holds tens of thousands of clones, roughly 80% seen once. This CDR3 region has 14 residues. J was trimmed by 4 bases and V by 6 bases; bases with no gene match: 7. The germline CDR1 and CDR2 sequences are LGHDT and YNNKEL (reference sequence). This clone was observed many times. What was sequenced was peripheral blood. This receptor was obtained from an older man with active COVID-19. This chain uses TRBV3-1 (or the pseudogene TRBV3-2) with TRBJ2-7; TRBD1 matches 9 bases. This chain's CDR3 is CASRSQGASYEQYF. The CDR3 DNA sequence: TGTGCCAGCAGGTCACAGGGGGCTTCGTACGAGCAGTACTTC.